This TCR beta chain was found in a study of glioma-infiltrating T cells. The study, taken as a whole, reports: Shared blood CDR3 signature motifs marked patients with low tissue-blood divergence.

Using RNA template, CDR3s of TCR alpha and beta were amplified with iRepertoire arm-PCR. MiXCR, applied by TCRdb to the multiplex PCR reads, yields one record per CDR3 protein. The sample lists 300,000 to 450,000 distinct CDR3 sequences; roughly 41% were seen once. Germline CDR1 and CDR2: KGHDR and SFDVKD. The V segment lost 4 bases and the J segment 8 bases; nucleotides outside the gene matches: 7. This CDR3 comprises 15 residues. With respect to this clonotype: The antigen is unknown.

The gene calls are TRBV24-1 and TRBJ1-4, with 9 bases lining up with TRBD1. The receptor comes from a human donor with low-grade glioma or glioblastoma, undergoing nonglioma brain surgery, or in good health (not recorded which). Sequenced material: glioma tissue, nonneoplastic brain tissue, or PBMCs (not recorded which). CDR3 loop: CATSEPGTGREKLFF. The CDR3 DNA follows: TGTGCCACCAGTGAACCCGGGACAGGGCGGGAAAAACTGTTTTTT.